These T cell receptor beta chains were read from a single sample in a study of T cells in Graves' hyperthyroidism and ophthalmopathy. TCRdb independently ran MiXCR on the multiplex PCR reads; one entry per CDR3 protein. This sample carries about 690,000 distinct CDR3 sequences, roughly 17% of them seen once, and the ten largest clones take less than 20%. The sequencing input was blood. The origin of the receptors is a man aged 45-65 years with Graves' hyperthyroidism. The CDR3 runs from the conserved cysteine through the conserved F or W. A D gene is named only where the DNA matches it firmly. Size tells how often a clone was seen (once, few, many) or the class of an expanded clone, and some rows leave it out.

D gene	J gene	V gene	clone size	CDR3 DNA	CDR3 protein
.	TRBJ2-1	TRBV19	.	TGTGCCAGTAGTATGGACGTGGCCGGCAATGAGCAGTTCTTC	CASSMDVAGNEQFF
.	TRBJ1-2	TRBV7-9	few	TGTGCCAGCAGCTTAATGGGAAACACTAACTATGGCTACACCTTC	CASSLMGNTNYGYTF
.	TRBJ1-2	TRBV7-2	few	TGTGCCAGCAGCTTAATGCGGGACTATGGCTACACCTTC	CASSLMRDYGYTF
.	TRBJ1-5	TRBV4-1	few	TGCGCCAGCAGCCAGGCGAGCGGTAACTATCAGCCCCAGCATTTT	CASSQASGNYQPQHF
TRBD2	TRBJ2-7	TRBV5-1	many	TGCGCCAGCAGCACGGCTAGCGGAAGCTACGAGCAGTACTTC	CASSTASGSYEQYF
.	TRBJ2-7	TRBV4-3	.	TGCGCCAGCAGCCAAGATTCTGACTCCTACGAGCAGTACTTC	CASSQDSDSYEQYF
TRBD2	TRBJ2-2	TRBV3-1	few	TGTGCCAGCAGCCAACTCCTAGCGGTCACCGGGGAGCTGTTTTTT	CASSQLLAVTGELFF
TRBD2	TRBJ2-3	TRBV5-1	.	TGCGCCAGCAGCCCGGGACTAGTGGGCACAGATACGCAGTATTTT	CASSPGLVGTDTQYF
.	TRBJ1-5	TRBV3-1	.	TGTGCCAGCAGCCAAGATTTGGGTAGCAATCAGCCCCAGCATTTT	CASSQDLGSNQPQHF
.	TRBJ2-7	TRBV11-2	many	TGTGCCAGCAGCTTAGCTGGCCACGAGCAGTACTTC	CASSLAGHEQYF
.	TRBJ2-1	TRBV11-2	many	TGTGCCAGCAGAGGGATCTCCTACAATGAGCAGTTCTTC	CASRGISYNEQFF
TRBD1	TRBJ1-2	TRBV28	many	TGTGCCAGCAGTTGGGGACAGGACTATGGCTACACCTTC	CASSWGQDYGYTF
TRBD1	TRBJ2-1	TRBV20-1	many	TGCAGTGCTACCACAGGGGTCAATGAGCAGTTCTTC	CSATTGVNEQFF
TRBD2	TRBJ2-7	TRBV2	many	TGTGCCAGCAACCCCACTAGCGGGTCACAGGGCTACGAGCAGTACTTC	CASNPTSGSQGYEQYF
.	TRBJ2-2	TRBV19	few	TGTGCCAGTAGTGTTCGACTAGTTAACACCGGGGAGCTGTTTTTT	CASSVRLVNTGELFF
TRBD1	TRBJ1-2	TRBV28	many	TGTGCCAGCAGTTTAAGGACGGGACAGGGAATCTATGGCTACACCTTC	CASSLRTGQGIYGYTF
.	TRBJ2-5	TRBV11-2	few	TGTGCCAGCAGCTTAGTTCTCGGTAGGGTAGAGACCCAGTACTTC	CASSLVLGRVETQYF
TRBD2	TRBJ2-1	TRBV5-1	.	TGCGCCAGCAGCAAACTAGCGGGAGGGCCTTCCCTTGGTGAGCAGTTCTTC	CASSKLAGGPSLGEQFF
.	TRBJ2-1	TRBV13	many	TGTGCCAGCAGCTCCTTATCAGGGGCGAGGTACAATGAGCAGTTCTTC	CASSSLSGARYNEQFF
.	TRBJ1-2	TRBV3-1	many	TGTGCCAGCACCGCAGGGGAGGATGGCTACACCTTC	CASTAGEDGYTF
.	TRBJ1-4	TRBV5-1	many	TGCGCCAGCAGCTTGGTGTCGGCCGCAACTAATGAAAAACTGTTTTTT	CASSLVSAATNEKLFF
.	TRBJ1-4	TRBV18	many	TGTGCCAGCTCACCCGGGGCTGGGGATGAAAAACTGTTTTTT	CASSPGAGDEKLFF
.	TRBJ1-5	TRBV4-1	.	TGCGCCAGCAGCCATCTCAGAACCGGCGGTTTGGGTCAGCCCCAGCATTTT	CASSHLRTGGLGQPQHF
.	TRBJ2-5	TRBV20-1	many	TGCAGTGCTAGAGAGGCAGGGGGGTTGGAGACCCAGTACTTC	CSAREAGGLETQYF
TRBD2	TRBJ2-5	TRBV12-3/TRBV12-4	many	TGTGCCAGCAGTTTTGTGGGAGGGCCGGAAGAGACCCAGTACTTC	CASSFVGGPEETQYF
TRBD2	TRBJ2-1	TRBV30	.	TGTGCCGTACGGCGGGAGATATACAATGAGCAGTTCTTC	CAVRREIYNEQFF
.	TRBJ2-1	TRBV20-1	.	TGCAGTGCTACCGGAATCTCCTACAATGAGCAGTTCTTC	CSATGISYNEQFF
.	TRBJ2-7	TRBV25-1	.	TGTGCCAGATACCCACAGGGCTACGAGCAGTACTTC	CARYPQGYEQYF
.	TRBJ2-1	TRBV27	few	TGTGCCAGCAGTTTAAGGGGGGCAGGGAATGAGCAGTTCTTC	CASSLRGAGNEQFF
TRBD2	TRBJ2-1	TRBV20-1	many	TGCAGTGCCGCGGGACTAGCGGACAATGAGCAGTTCTTC	CSAAGLADNEQFF
.	TRBJ1-5	TRBV2	many	TGTGCCAGCACCGGACGGCACAATCAGCCCCAGCATTTT	CASTGRHNQPQHF
TRBD1	TRBJ2-7	TRBV4-1	.	TGCGCCAGCAGCCCGCGGGACAGGTACAACGAGCAGTACTTC	CASSPRDRYNEQYF
.	TRBJ1-5	TRBV12-3/TRBV12-4	many	TGTGCCAGCAGTAGAAACGACGGTTTCAATCAGCCCCAGCATTTT	CASSRNDGFNQPQHF
.	TRBJ2-2	TRBV27	.	TGTGCCACCAAGCCCTATGGGCGCGGGGAGCTGTTTTTT	CATKPYGRGELFF
.	TRBJ2-1	TRBV5-1	.	TGCGCCAGCAGCTTGGTTTCTGCAGATGAGCAGTTCTTC	CASSLVSADEQFF
.	TRBJ2-3	TRBV20-1	.	TGCAGTGCTAAACGGGGCACAGATACGCAGTATTTT	CSAKRGTDTQYF
.	TRBJ1-2	TRBV28	many	TGTGCCAGCAGTTTCGGTGGGAACAGAGCTAACTATGGCTACACCTTC	CASSFGGNRANYGYTF
TRBD2	TRBJ2-3	TRBV20-1	many	TGCAGTGCACCACGGACTAGCGGCACAGATACGCAGTATTTT	CSAPRTSGTDTQYF
.	TRBJ2-3	TRBV2	many	TGTGCCAGCAGTCGAACCGGACAGCCCACAGATACGCAGTATTTT	CASSRTGQPTDTQYF
.	TRBJ2-7	TRBV27	many	TGTGCCAGCAGCTATACAGGGCTCGCCTACGAGCAGTACTTC	CASSYTGLAYEQYF
.	TRBJ2-7	TRBV7-9	few	TGTGCCAGCAGCGTGGACACCTACGAGCAGTACTTC	CASSVDTYEQYF
.	TRBJ1-1	TRBV5-1	many	TGCGCCAGCAGCTTGGGCGTCATGAACACTGAAGCTTTCTTT	CASSLGVMNTEAFF
.	TRBJ1-1	TRBV2	many	TGTGCCAGCACCGTCCGACCCGAGAACACTGAAGCTTTCTTT	CASTVRPENTEAFF
.	TRBJ2-3	TRBV10-1	.	TGCGCCAGCAGTCGGGACGGGCGCACAGATACGCAGTATTTT	CASSRDGRTDTQYF
TRBD2	TRBJ2-5	TRBV20-1	many	TGCAGTGCTTTGGGACTAGCAGGGAAGGATTCAGAGACCCAGTACTTC	CSALGLAGKDSETQYF
.	TRBJ2-5	TRBV20-1	many	TGCAGTGCTAAGTGGGGAGGAGTGGAGACCCAGTACTTC	CSAKWGGVETQYF
TRBD1	TRBJ1-2	TRBV6-6	many	TGTGCCAGCAGTTACTTCCGGGACAGGGCGGTCAATGGCTACACCTTC	CASSYFRDRAVNGYTF
.	TRBJ2-2	TRBV12-3/TRBV12-4	many	TGTGCCAGCAGTTCACTTCGCGGGACCGGGGAGCTGTTTTTT	CASSSLRGTGELFF
TRBD2	TRBJ2-7	TRBV27	many	TGTGCCAGCGCGGGGGCTAGCGGGAGCTACGAGCAGTACTTC	CASAGASGSYEQYF
.	TRBJ2-7	TRBV13	few	TGTGCCAGCAGCTTAGCCCGGGGGAGGGGGTACGAGCAGTACTTC	CASSLARGRGYEQYF